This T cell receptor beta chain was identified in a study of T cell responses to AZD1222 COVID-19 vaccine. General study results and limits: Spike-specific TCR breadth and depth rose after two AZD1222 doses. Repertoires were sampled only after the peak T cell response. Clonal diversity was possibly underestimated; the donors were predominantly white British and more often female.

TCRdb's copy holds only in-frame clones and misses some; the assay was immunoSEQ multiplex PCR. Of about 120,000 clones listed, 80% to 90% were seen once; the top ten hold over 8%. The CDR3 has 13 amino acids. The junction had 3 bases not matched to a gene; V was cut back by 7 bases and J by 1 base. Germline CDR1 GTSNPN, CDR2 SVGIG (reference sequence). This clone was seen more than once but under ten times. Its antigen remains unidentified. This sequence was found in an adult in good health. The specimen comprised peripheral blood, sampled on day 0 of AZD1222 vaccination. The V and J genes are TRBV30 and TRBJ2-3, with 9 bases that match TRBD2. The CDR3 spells CAFRTSGTDTQYF. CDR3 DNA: TGTGCCTTCAGGACTAGCGGCACAGATACGCAGTATTTT.